Listed here are 2 T cell receptor beta chains from one sample, sequenced in a study of blood T cell repertoires in COVID-19. The data were produced by immunoSEQ multiplex PCR, yet TCRdb's version contains in-frame clones alone and is incomplete. The data contain 160,000 or so clones, about four fifths of them singletons. Material for sequencing was peripheral blood. The receptor set was obtained from a woman of 80 years or more with acute or convalescent COVID-19.

J is TRBJ2-1 and V is TRBV10-2; 9 nucleotides line up with TRBD2. The CDR3 is 13 residues long. Germline CDR1 WSHSY, CDR2 SAAADI. V dropped 6 bases and J dropped 5; count of bases not matched to a gene: 2. The CDR3 DNA sequence: TGCGCCAGCAGACCTAGCGGGAACAATGAGCAGTTCTTC. Amino acids: CASRPSGNNEQFF.

The J gene is TRBJ2-6, the V gene TRBV24-1; 12 bases agree with TRBD2. The CDR3 totals 19 residues. Trimming cost V 5 bases and J 4 bases; bases outside gene matches: 11. The germline gives CDR1 KGHDR, CDR2 SFDVKD. The CDR3 sequence is CATSGSSGRALSGANVLTF. In DNA, the CDR3 is TGTGCCACCAGTGGATCTAGCGGGAGGGCCTTGAGCGGGGCCAACGTCCTGACTTTC.